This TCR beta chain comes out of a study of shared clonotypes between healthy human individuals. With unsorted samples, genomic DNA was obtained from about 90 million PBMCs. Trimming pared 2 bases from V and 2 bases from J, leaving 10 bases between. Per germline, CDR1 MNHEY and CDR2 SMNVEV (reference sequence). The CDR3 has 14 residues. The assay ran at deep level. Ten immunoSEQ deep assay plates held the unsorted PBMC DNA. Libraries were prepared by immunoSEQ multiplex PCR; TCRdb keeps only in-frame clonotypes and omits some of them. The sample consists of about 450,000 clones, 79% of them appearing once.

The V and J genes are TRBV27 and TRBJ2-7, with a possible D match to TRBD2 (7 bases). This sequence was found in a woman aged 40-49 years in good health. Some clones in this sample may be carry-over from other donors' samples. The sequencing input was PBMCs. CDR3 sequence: CASSLRGGTYEQYF. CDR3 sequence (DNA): TGTGCCAGCAGTTTAAGGGGGGGGACCTACGAGCAGTACTTC.